The rows below give T cell receptor beta chains drawn from one sample of a study of CD8 T cells in ankylosing spondylitis. TCRdb re-called the 5' RACE reads through MiXCR, storing one row per CDR3 protein. The sample yields about 750,000 distinct CDR3 sequences, 19% seen once. Material for sequencing was blood, either unsorted or a sorted T cell fraction (not recorded which). The origin of the receptors is a male donor with ankylosing spondylitis. Each CDR3 is given with its conserved first and last residue. A D gene is named only where the DNA matches it firmly. Only part of the rows carry a size: once, few, many, or a class if the clone is expanded.

j_call: TRBJ2-3; d_call: -; v_call: TRBV20-1; clone_size: many; cdr3_aa: CSAPGGPALGTQYF; cdr3_nt: TGCAGTGCCCCGGGCGGTCCAGCCCTAGGTACGCAGTATTTT
j_call: TRBJ2-7; d_call: TRBD2; v_call: TRBV20-1; clone_size: many; cdr3_aa: CSAHPRTSGSYEQYF; cdr3_nt: TGCAGTGCTCATCCCCGGACTAGCGGGAGTTACGAGCAGTACTTC
j_call: TRBJ1-1; d_call: -; v_call: TRBV28; clone_size: -; cdr3_aa: CASSFVSPRGMLGLNTEAFF; cdr3_nt: TGTGCCAGCAGTTTCGTATCCCCGCGAGGTATGTTGGGATTGAACACTGAAGCTTTCTTT
j_call: TRBJ2-5; d_call: -; v_call: TRBV14; clone_size: -; cdr3_aa: CASSHLPAGVRETQYF; cdr3_nt: TGTGCCAGCAGCCACCTACCTGCAGGGGTTCGGGAGACCCAGTACTTC
j_call: TRBJ2-7; d_call: -; v_call: TRBV7-9; clone_size: -; cdr3_aa: CASSLEGAGPLGEQYF; cdr3_nt: TGTGCCAGCAGCTTAGAAGGTGCAGGGCCCCTCGGCGAGCAGTACTTC
j_call: TRBJ2-1; d_call: -; v_call: TRBV12-2; clone_size: -; cdr3_aa: CASRLALSGGYNEQFF; cdr3_nt: TGTGCAAGTCGCTTAGCGTTAAGCGGGGGATACAATGAGCAGTTCTTC
j_call: TRBJ2-1; d_call: -; v_call: TRBV7-3; clone_size: -; cdr3_aa: CASSLLGEREQFF; cdr3_nt: TGTGCCAGCAGCTTGTTGGGGGAGAGGGAGCAGTTCTTC
j_call: TRBJ2-3; d_call: -; v_call: TRBV20-1; clone_size: few; cdr3_aa: CSPTHTDTQYF; cdr3_nt: TGCAGCCCAACCCACACAGATACGCAGTATTTT
j_call: TRBJ2-7; d_call: TRBD2; v_call: TRBV12-3/TRBV12-4; clone_size: few; cdr3_aa: CASTGGGIYEQYF; cdr3_nt: TGTGCCAGCACGGGGGGGGGCATCTACGAGCAGTACTTC
j_call: TRBJ2-3; d_call: TRBD2; v_call: TRBV29-1; clone_size: -; cdr3_aa: CSVLPGLAGGADTQYF; cdr3_nt: TGCAGCGTTCTTCCCGGACTAGCGGGGGGGGCAGATACGCAGTATTTT
j_call: TRBJ2-1; d_call: -; v_call: TRBV10-3; clone_size: -; cdr3_aa: CAISEGASNYNEQFF; cdr3_nt: TGTGCCATCAGTGAGGGGGCCTCCAACTACAATGAGCAGTTCTTC
j_call: TRBJ1-5; d_call: -; v_call: TRBV23-1; clone_size: few; cdr3_aa: CASRAQGEDQPQHF; cdr3_nt: TGCGCCAGCCGCGCCCAGGGAGAGGATCAGCCCCAGCATTTT
j_call: TRBJ2-5; d_call: TRBD1; v_call: TRBV29-1; clone_size: many; cdr3_aa: CSVGGFLGQARGETQYF; cdr3_nt: TGCAGCGTTGGTGGATTTCTAGGACAGGCCAGAGGCGAGACCCAGTACTTC
j_call: TRBJ2-5; d_call: -; v_call: TRBV12-3/TRBV12-4; clone_size: -; cdr3_aa: CASSRRTPSTRGETQYF; cdr3_nt: TGTGCCAGCAGTCGTCGGACCCCTAGCACGAGGGGAGAGACCCAGTACTTC
j_call: TRBJ1-1; d_call: TRBD1; v_call: TRBV6-1; clone_size: few; cdr3_aa: CATGTGVAFF; cdr3_nt: TGTGCCACCGGGACAGGGGTAGCTTTCTTT
j_call: TRBJ1-2; d_call: -; v_call: TRBV21-1; clone_size: few; cdr3_aa: CASSKTKQGPRVDGYTF; cdr3_nt: TGTGCCAGCAGCAAGACCAAACAAGGGCCAAGGGTTGATGGCTACACCTTC
j_call: TRBJ1-6; d_call: TRBD1; v_call: TRBV6-5; clone_size: -; cdr3_aa: CASSLDRDRVQPLHF; cdr3_nt: TGTGCCAGCAGTTTGGACCGGGACAGGGTTCAACCCCTCCACTTT